The 26 T cell receptor beta chains presented below share a single source sample, sequenced in a study of cytomegalovirus exposure and HLA in healthy donors. TCRdb's table, derived via immunoSEQ multiplex PCR, lists solely in-frame clones and lacks some. This table holds 220,000 or so clones, around nine tenths found once. What was sequenced was PBMCs. These receptors were obtained from a woman aged 18-35 years in good health and CMV-seronegative.

The chain has TRBV7-3 and TRBJ2-1; a weak D match, TRBD1 (6 bases). The V gene lost 3 bases and the J gene lost 4 bases, with 10 bases spanning the gap. The CDR3 spans 14 residues. Per the germline V gene, CDR1 is SGHTA and CDR2 is FQGTGA. CDR3 sequence reads: CASSFKDRYNEQFF. The CDR3 DNA is TGTGCCAGCAGCTTCAAGGACAGATACAATGAGCAGTTCTTC.

This rearrangement joins TRBV4-1 to TRBJ2-7; 8 bases are a match to TRBD2. CDR3 length: 15 amino acids. J gave up 0 bases and V 1 base, and 2 bases lay outside the gene matches. Germline values: CDR1 MGHRA, CDR2 YSYEKL. The CDR3 DNA reads TGCGCCAGCAGCCAAGTCGCGGGAGGCTCCTACGAGCAGTACTTC. Its protein is CASSQVAGGSYEQYF.

V is TRBV19 and J is TRBJ2-1; possibly TRBD2 for D (6 bases). This CDR3 is 13 amino acids long. The germline CDR1 and CDR2 sequences are LNHDA and SQIVND (reference sequence). Trimming took off 6 bases at V and 10 bases at J, with 16 bases between the two ends. CDR3 amino acids: CASSVPGTDEQFF. The CDR3 region has the DNA TGTGCCAGTAGCGTTCCTGGGACTGACGAGCAGTTCTTC.

This clone was picked up one time. V is TRBV7-3 and J is TRBJ2-1; 9 bases match TRBD2. The J segment lost 8 bases and the V segment lost 2 bases, leaving 4 bases of the junction unmatched. Germline V gives CDR1 SGHTA, CDR2 FQGTGA. This CDR3 contains 14 residues. For the CDR3, the DNA is TGTGCCAGCAGCTTAGCGGGAGGGGGTGATGAGCAGTTCTTC. It is translated as CASSLAGGGDEQFF.

V and J are TRBV14 and TRBJ1-2, with D maybe TRBD1 (5 bases). CDR3 length equals 15 residues. Per the germline V gene, CDR1 is SGHDN and CDR2 is FVKESK. With 0 bases removed from V and 4 bases from J, the gap between germline ends came to 12 bases. CDR3 DNA sequence: TGTGCCAGCAGCCAAGATCGGGGGGTATTCTATGGCTACACCTTC. It specifies CASSQDRGVFYGYTF.

The chain uses TRBV30 and TRBJ1-4, with TRBD1 as a possible D gene (5 bases). V lost 5 bases to trimming and J lost 7 bases, with 8 bases between them. In germline, CDR1 is GTSNPN, CDR2 SVGIG (reference sequence). The CDR3 extends over 11 amino acids. In DNA, the CDR3 is TGTGCCTGGTCGACAGTTGAAAAACTGTTTTTT. Amino acid sequence: CAWSTVEKLFF.

The chain carries TRBV10-2 and TRBJ2-1; TRBD2 agrees at 10 bases. V trimming: 6 bases; J trimming: 2 bases; junction bases outside the gene matches: 1. CDR1 WSHSY and CDR2 SAAADI come from the germline V gene. The CDR3 is 14 amino acids. In DNA, the CDR3 is TGCGCCAGCAGAGGACTAGCGGCCTACAATGAGCAGTTCTTC. Its translation is CASRGLAAYNEQFF.

This chain connects TRBV5-1 to TRBJ2-3; the D gene is possibly TRBD1 (12 bases). The CDR3 loop spans 21 amino acids. Germline lookup yields CDR1 SGHRS and CDR2 YFSETQ. V was trimmed by 3 bases and J by 3 bases, leaving 32 bases between them. The CDR3 DNA reads TGCGCCAGCAGCTGGGGGACAGGGGGCGGCCTAGCGGGAGGAAGGACAGATACGCAGTATTTT. Its translation is CASSWGTGGGLAGGRTDTQYF.

The J gene is TRBJ2-2, the V gene TRBV29-1; D is unresolved. The V gene's germline CDR1 is SQVTM and CDR2 ANQGSEA. CDR3 length equals 14 residues. V was clipped by 6 bases and J by 4 bases, with 15 bases between them. The CDR3 protein is CSVGDSVGTGELFF. The CDR3 nucleotides read TGCAGCGTGGGTGACTCGGTAGGCACCGGGGAGCTGTTTTTT.

The rearrangement links TRBV7-2 to TRBJ1-5, with D possibly being TRBD1 (5 bases). Germline CDR1 SGHTA, CDR2 FQGNSA. The CDR3 covers 15 residues. V was pared by 0 bases and J by 7 bases, with 13 bases between. The CDR3 DNA sequence: TGTGCCAGCAGCTTAGCGAATCGTCAGGGACAGCCCCAGCATTTT. Its translation: CASSLANRQGQPQHF. The full variable domain, rest sourced from reference TRBV7-2 and TRBJ1-5, is GAGVSQSPSNKVTEKGKDVELRCDPISGHTALYWYRQSLGQGLEFLIYFQGNSAPDKSGLPSDRFSAERTGGSVSTLTIQRTQQEDSAVYLCASSLANRQGQPQHFGDGTRLSIL.

The CDR3 loop is CASSFRLAGGPYNEQFF. The CDR3 bases are TGCGCCAGCAGCTTTCGACTAGCGGGAGGGCCCTACAATGAGCAGTTCTTC. The chain couples TRBV5-1 to TRBJ2-1; 14 bases are a match to TRBD2. Trimming removed 2 bases from V and 2 bases from J; junction bases left unmatched: 3. The CDR3 spans 17 residues. CDR1 is SGHRS and CDR2 is YFSETQ in the germline V gene.

The chain carries TRBV5-1 and TRBJ1-3; D not resolved. The germline V and J ends were trimmed by 3 bases and 0 bases, with 13 bases remaining between them. Germline V CDR1 and CDR2: SGHRS, YFSETQ. This CDR3 spans 16 amino acids. The DNA of the CDR3 is TGCGCCAGCAGCTCCGACGCGGCCTACTCTGGAAACACCATATATTTT. This codes for CASSSDAAYSGNTIYF.

The rearrangement joins TRBV7-8 to TRBJ1-5, with TRBD1 matching 8 bases. Germline-derived CDR1 and CDR2 are SGHVS and FQNEAQ. This CDR3 region has 16 residues. Trimming removed 0 bases from V and 7 bases from J; junction bases left unmatched: 8. DNA for the CDR3: TGTGCCAGCAGCTTAGCTCGGGACAGGAAGAAGCAGCCCCAGCATTTT. Translating gives CASSLARDRKKQPQHF.

The gene calls are TRBV6-1 and TRBJ1-2; D ambiguous. This CDR3 region has 12 residues. V was cut by 4 bases and J by 1 base, with 4 bases left in between. CDR1 is MNHNS and CDR2 is SASEGT in the germline V gene. This chain's CDR3 is CASSARNYGYTF. For the CDR3, the DNA is TGTGCCAGCAGTGCCCGTAACTATGGCTACACCTTC.

The J gene is TRBJ1-2, the V gene TRBV29-1; 7 nucleotides match TRBD1. This CDR3 contains 14 residues. The germline gives CDR1 SQVTM, CDR2 ANQGSEA. With V trimmed by 4 bases and J by 2 bases, 7 bases remained unmatched. The CDR3 sequence: CSVADVQGNYGYTF. DNA of the CDR3: TGCAGCGTTGCGGATGTACAGGGGAACTATGGCTACACCTTC.

J is TRBJ2-7 and V is TRBV7-2, with TRBD1 matching over 8 bases. J was trimmed by 6 bases and V by 0 bases; bases with no gene match: 13. From germline, CDR1 is SGHTA and CDR2 FQGNSA. This CDR3 contains 17 residues. The CDR3 DNA reads as TGTGCCAGCAGCTTAGCTATAGCCTCGGCAGGGGGCGTCGAGCAGTACTTC. This codes for CASSLAIASAGGVEQYF.

In its sample, this clone was seen a few times. The gene calls are TRBV27 and TRBJ1-6; possible D gene TRBD1, 6 bases. Germline loops: CDR1 MNHEY, CDR2 SMNVEV (reference sequence). The length of the CDR3 is 14 residues. Trimming shortened V by 4 bases and J by 6 bases, and 10 bases separated the two germline ends. The CDR3 DNA reads as TGTGCCAGCAGTTCAAACAGGGCTAATTCACCCCTCCACTTT. This encodes CASSSNRANSPLHF.

DNA for the CDR3: TGTGCCAGCAGCTTGGTGGTGAGGGGGCAGCAGCCCCAGCATTTT. This codes for CASSLVVRGQQPQHF. V gene TRBV5-5 combines with J gene TRBJ1-5; 7 bases agree with TRBD1. The CDR3 contains 15 residues. V lost 0 bases and J lost 7; bases outside the gene matches: 7. Germline V gene data show CDR1 as SGHKS and CDR2 as YYEKEE (reference sequence). Full variable domain (outside the CDR3, taken from reference TRBV5-5 and TRBJ1-5): DAGVTQSPTHLIKTRGQQVTLRCSPISGHKSVSWYQQVLGQGPQFIFQYYEKEERGRGNFPDRFSARQFPNYSSELNVNALLLGDSALYLCASSLVVRGQQPQHFGDGTRLSIL.

This rearrangement joins TRBV7-2 to TRBJ2-7, with D unresolved. Germline-derived CDR1 and CDR2 are SGHTA and FQGNSA. V was clipped by 4 bases and J by 1 base, with 14 bases between them. CDR3 size: 15 residues. In DNA, the CDR3 is TGTGCCAGCAGCTGGAGAAGCGTTGATTCCTACGAGCAGTACTTC. This gives the protein CASSWRSVDSYEQYF.

As concerns this clone: This sample also contains other DNA sequences that code for the same CDR3. The CDR3 coding sequence is TGTGCCAGCAGTGAATTGGCGGGACCCTACAATGAGCAGTTCTTC. This encodes CASSELAGPYNEQFF. The chain is built from TRBV6-1 and TRBJ2-1; D perhaps matches TRBD2 (6 bases). Trimming pared 2 bases from V and 2 bases from J, leaving 10 bases between. CDR1 and CDR2 (germline): MNHNS, SASEGT. CDR3 size: 15 residues.

The genes are TRBV19 and TRBJ1-1; D remains unclear. The CDR3 totals 11 residues. The germline V and J ends were trimmed by 7 bases and 1 base, with 4 bases remaining between them. The germline V gene encodes CDR1 LNHDA and CDR2 SQIVND (reference sequence). The CDR3 region is CASTWNTEAFF. CDR3 nucleotides: TGTGCCAGTACGTGGAACACTGAAGCTTTCTTT.

The rearrangement joins TRBV19 to TRBJ2-1, with 7 bases matching TRBD2. The CDR3 length is 14 residues. Germline V gene data show CDR1 as LNHDA and CDR2 as SQIVND (reference sequence). The V gene end was trimmed by 3 bases and the J gene end by 9 bases; junction bases not matched to a gene: 8. The CDR3 reads CASSIGLGRGEQFF. The CDR3 DNA reads as TGTGCCAGTAGTATCGGACTAGGTCGGGGTGAGCAGTTCTTC.

V gene TRBV30 combines with J gene TRBJ2-7, with TRBD2 identical over 9 bases. The CDR3 has 12 residues. Germline V gene lookup returns CDR1 GTSNPN and CDR2 SVGIG (reference sequence). Trimming removed 5 bases from V and 7 bases from J; junction bases left unmatched: 6. The CDR3 DNA is TGTGCCTGGGACGCGGGAGGGGGGGAGCAGTACTTC. Its translation: CAWDAGGGEQYF.

This rearrangement joins TRBV30 to TRBJ2-6, with D unresolved. The ends were cut back, 0 bases at V and 1 base at J, with 7 bases in the middle. CDR3 length: 15 residues. CDR1 is GTSNPN and CDR2 is SVGIG in the germline V gene (reference sequence). As DNA, the CDR3 is TGTGCCTGGAGTGTACTAAGATCTGGGGCCAACGTCCTGACTTTC. Translated: CAWSVLRSGANVLTF.

The chain combines TRBV6-5 with TRBJ2-7; 7 nucleotides agree with TRBD1. Germline CDR1 and CDR2: MNHEY and SVGAGI. V trimming: 2 bases; J trimming: 5 bases; junction bases outside the gene matches: 6. CDR3 size: 14 residues. The CDR3 coding sequence is TGTGCCAGCAGTTACGACAGGGAGTGGGACGAGCAGTACTTC. This gives the protein CASSYDREWDEQYF.

This chain connects TRBV5-1 to TRBJ1-2; the match to TRBD1 covers 9 bases. CDR1 and CDR2 from the germline V gene are SGHRS and YFSETQ. V lost 4 bases to trimming and J lost 2 bases; unmatched junction nucleotides: 15. The CDR3 has 18 amino acids. The CDR3 protein is CASSTTEGQGLPNYGYTF. CDR3 DNA: TGCGCCAGCAGCACCACTGAGGGACAGGGACTACCAAACTATGGCTACACCTTC. The full variable domain, in which reference TRBV5-1 and TRBJ1-2 provide the parts outside the CDR3, is KAGVTQTPRYLIKTRGQQVTLSCSPISGHRSVSWYQQTPGQGLQFLFEYFSETQRNKGNFPGRFSGRQFSNSRSEMNVSTLELGDSALYLCASSTTEGQGLPNYGYTFGSGTRLTVV.